This entry concerns a single T cell receptor beta chain. These data are taken from a study of blood T cell repertoires in COVID-19. Study-level information: Samples came from the United States, Italy and Spain, spanning acute and convalescent COVID-19.

The CDR3 runs 13 residues. V was trimmed by 6 bases and J by 2 bases, leaving 11 bases between them. The germline CDR1 and CDR2 sequences are WSHSY and SAAADI. Here immunoSEQ multiplex PCR was the method, and the copy in TCRdb shows in-frame clones only, minus some. Among 75,000 to 95,000 clones listed, 75% to 90% were seen once. This chain links TRBV10-2 with TRBJ2-7; D unclear. The material sequenced was peripheral blood. The sequence was obtained from a woman aged 40 to 55 with active or convalescent COVID-19. The CDR3 sequence: CASSDQVTYEQYF. CDR3 nucleotide sequence: TGCGCCAGCAGCGACCAGGTCACCTACGAGCAGTACTTC.